This entry lists 27 T cell receptor beta chains sequenced from one sample in a study of T cell responses to AZD1222 COVID-19 vaccine. Repertoires were generated with immunoSEQ multiplex PCR, while TCRdb's copy carries only in-frame clones and drops some. The repertoire holds tens of thousands of clones, with over 60% as singletons. The sequenced sample was peripheral blood, obtained 28 days after the second AZD1222 dose. The receptors stem from an adult who received the AZD1222 COVID-19 vaccine.

Regarding this clone: One end of the junction is discordant with germline, which a read error may explain. The CDR3 DNA sequence: TGTGCCAGCAGTTTAGAGGACAGGGAAAAACTGTTTTTT. It translates to CASSLEDREKLFF. The V and J genes are TRBV7-2 and TRBJ1-4, with TRBD1 matching over 7 bases. The V gene's germline CDR1 is SGHTA and CDR2 FQGNSA. CDR3 length: 13 amino acids.

The chain is built from TRBV5-6 and TRBJ2-3, with TRBD2 identical over 9 bases. The CDR3 is 15 residues long. Germline values: CDR1 SGHDT, CDR2 YYEEEE. With 0 bases clipped from V and 4 bases from J, the junction kept 3 bases outside the gene matches. For the CDR3, the DNA is TGTGCCAGCAGCTTGGAGGCGGGAGGGGCAGATACGCAGTATTTT. Amino acid sequence: CASSLEAGGADTQYF.

The chain links TRBV28 to TRBJ2-5; TRBD2 might be the D (6 bases). V was trimmed by 7 bases and J by 4 bases, leaving 16 bases between them. Germline-derived CDR1 and CDR2 are MDHEN and SYDVKM. The CDR3 covers 14 residues. CDR3 loop: CASTNGRGRETQYF. CDR3 nucleotides: TGTGCCAGCACTAACGGGAGAGGCCGAGAGACCCAGTACTTC.

The chain uses TRBV7-9 and TRBJ2-2; the D is unclear. Germline V gene lookup returns CDR1 SEHNR and CDR2 FQNEAQ (reference sequence). The CDR3 loop spans 10 amino acids. The germline V and J ends were trimmed by 5 bases and 8 bases, with 3 bases remaining between them. CDR3 loop: CASSGGELFF. For the CDR3, the DNA is TGTGCCAGCAGCGGGGGGGAGCTGTTTTTT.

This clone was seen only once. The V call is TRBV28, the J call TRBJ2-5; the D is unclear. The CDR3 consists of 13 residues. CDR1 and CDR2 from the germline V gene are MDHEN and SYDVKM. Between the trimmed V and J ends, which lost 5 bases and 5 bases, there was a span of 12 bases. The CDR3 DNA reads as TGTGCCAGCAGTGTCGAGGTGGAGGAGACCCAGTACTTC. Amino acid sequence: CASSVEVEETQYF.

This CDR3 is CASSWIRGATEAFF. DNA of the CDR3: TGTGCCAGCAGCTGGATACGAGGGGCCACTGAAGCTTTCTTT. This chain connects TRBV5-8 to TRBJ1-1; tentatively, D is TRBD1 (5 bases). Germline CDR1 is SGHTS and CDR2 is YDEGEE. Trimming shortened V by 3 bases and J by 4 bases, and 13 bases separated the two germline ends. CDR3 length equals 14 residues. The full variable domain, with the rest looked up from reference TRBV5-8 and TRBJ1-1, is EAGVTQSPTHLIKTRGQQATLRCSPISGHTSVYWYQQALGLGLQFLLWYDEGEERNRGNFPPRFSGRQFPNYSSELNVNALELEDSALYLCASSWIRGATEAFFGQGTRLTVV.

This sequence joins TRBV19 and TRBJ2-7; D is unclear. Trimming stripped 4 bases from V and 2 bases from J, with 9 bases between. The CDR3 is 13 residues long. The V gene's germline CDR1 is LNHDA and CDR2 SQIVND (reference sequence). The DNA of the CDR3 is TGTGCCAGTAGTACGGCAGGAGCCTACGAGCAGTACTTC. This encodes CASSTAGAYEQYF.

This sequence joins TRBV9 and TRBJ2-1, with unresolved D. The CDR3 contains 16 residues. Looked up from germline, CDR1 is SGDLS and CDR2 is YYNGEE. V was trimmed by 4 bases and J by 0 bases, leaving 14 bases between them. This chain's CDR3 is CASSPEVVSSYNEQFF. CDR3 DNA: TGTGCCAGCAGCCCCGAAGTGGTTAGCTCCTACAATGAGCAGTTCTTC.

The rearrangement joins TRBV28 to TRBJ2-7; TRBD2 matches 7 bases. CDR3 length: 15 amino acids. From germline, CDR1 is MDHEN and CDR2 SYDVKM. With 6 bases clipped from V and 4 bases from J, the junction kept 12 bases outside the gene matches. In DNA form, the CDR3 reads TGTGCCAGCAGCCTTGCGACGGGAGGAAGATACGAGCAGTACTTC. Encoded protein: CASSLATGGRYEQYF.

The gene calls are TRBV2 and TRBJ1-5; no definite D call. The CDR3 covers 14 residues. The germline V and J ends were trimmed by 0 bases and 4 bases, with 7 bases remaining between them. The germline V gene has CDR1 SNHLY and CDR2 FYNNEI. CDR3 in amino acids: CASSEAVDNQPQHF. The CDR3 DNA follows: TGTGCCAGCAGTGAAGCGGTCGATAATCAGCCCCAGCATTTT.

The V and J genes are TRBV28 and TRBJ2-3; 13 bases agree with TRBD2. The CDR3 loop spans 17 amino acids. Germline CDR1 MDHEN, CDR2 SYDVKM. V was pared by 4 bases and J by 5 bases, with 9 bases of the junction left unmatched. The CDR3 loop is CASSSLTSGRARDTQYF. CDR3 nucleotide sequence: TGTGCCAGCAGTTCCCTCACTAGCGGGAGGGCCAGAGATACGCAGTATTTT.

This rearrangement joins TRBV6-1 to TRBJ2-7; no clear D gene. V dropped 8 bases and J dropped 3 bases, with 14 bases sitting between them. The germline V gene has CDR1 MNHNS and CDR2 SASEGT. This CDR3 comprises 13 residues. The CDR3 DNA reads as TGTGCCAGCCGGAGTGCCACGAACTACGAGCAGTACTTC. Translating gives CASRSATNYEQYF.

This rearrangement joins TRBV6-1 to TRBJ2-7, with D unclear. This CDR3 has 13 residues. Trimming took 0 bases from V and 4 from J, leaving 7 bases between them. CDR1 MNHNS and CDR2 SASEGT come from the germline V gene. In DNA form, the CDR3 reads TGTGCCAGCAGTGAAGCGCTTCGGTACGAGCAGTACTTC. Residues: CASSEALRYEQYF.

J is TRBJ2-1 and V is TRBV27; D might be TRBD1 (6 bases). This CDR3 is 13 amino acids long. Germline assignment: CDR1 MNHEY and CDR2 SMNVEV (reference sequence). With 6 bases removed from V and 8 bases from J, the gap between germline ends came to 14 bases. The CDR3 loop is CASRSGQQDEQFF. The CDR3 coding sequence is TGTGCCAGCAGATCTGGACAGCAGGATGAGCAGTTCTTC.

This clone has only a few counts. The chain employs TRBV6-1 and TRBJ2-7; D is possibly TRBD2 (6 bases). Germline CDR1 reads MNHNS; CDR2 reads SASEGT. The ends were cut back, 3 bases at V and 6 bases at J, with 21 bases in the middle. The CDR3 has 16 amino acids. CDR3 region: CASSEDYTDWDGEQYF. For the CDR3, the DNA is TGTGCCAGCAGTGAGGACTACACTGACTGGGACGGCGAGCAGTACTTC.

This clone was counted a few times. The rearrangement uses TRBV15 and TRBJ1-3; D uncertain. Between the trimmed V and J ends, which lost 0 bases and 0 bases, there was a span of 9 bases. The CDR3 loop spans 16 amino acids. Germline CDR1 LNHNV, CDR2 YYDKDF (reference sequence). CDR3 sequence (DNA): TGTGCCACCAGCAGAGATAGACCTAGCTCTGGAAACACCATATATTTT. Its protein product is CATSRDRPSSGNTIYF.

V usage is TRBV6-5 and J usage is TRBJ1-2; tentatively, D is TRBD1 (5 bases). V was trimmed by 5 bases and J by 7 bases, leaving 14 bases between them. The germline V gene encodes CDR1 MNHEY and CDR2 SVGAGI. The CDR3 length is 13 residues. The CDR3 bases are TGTGCCAGCAGTCACGGGGACCCCGTTGGCTACACCTTC. This translates into CASSHGDPVGYTF.

This sequence joins TRBV2 and TRBJ2-2, with D unclear. The V and J ends lost 6 bases and 7 bases respectively, with 15 bases between them. Germline V CDR1 and CDR2: SNHLY, FYNNEI. This CDR3 contains 14 residues. The CDR3 DNA reads TGTGCCAGCAGCCTAAGCTTTTTGGTCGGGGAGCTGTTTTTT. This encodes CASSLSFLVGELFF.

In DNA form, the CDR3 reads TGTGCCAGCAGCCTCTTCAGGGGCTCCTACAATGAGCAGTTCTTC. This gives the protein CASSLFRGSYNEQFF. This rearrangement joins TRBV3-1 (or the pseudogene TRBV3-2) to TRBJ2-1, with D perhaps matching TRBD1 (6 bases). This CDR3 region has 15 residues. Germline V gene lookup returns CDR1 LGHDT and CDR2 YNNKEL (reference sequence). V lost 4 bases to trimming and J lost 0 bases, with 10 bases between them.

The CDR3 DNA reads as TGTGCCAGCAGCCCGAGCGGGAGGGCCCTCACCGGGGAGCTGTTTTTT. Encoded protein: CASSPSGRALTGELFF. J is TRBJ2-2 and V is TRBV7-3, with 10 nucleotides matching TRBD2. CDR3 size: 16 residues. V lost 5 bases and J lost 4; bases outside the gene matches: 7. Germline-derived CDR1 and CDR2 are SGHTA and FQGTGA.

The rearrangement joins TRBV7-2 to TRBJ1-6; D is perhaps TRBD1 (5 bases). Germline values: CDR1 SGHTA, CDR2 FQGNSA. Deletions cut 5 bases from V and 4 bases from J, with 9 bases between. The CDR3 covers 14 residues. The CDR3 sequence is CASSLGGYNSPLHF. Here the CDR3 DNA reads TGTGCCAGCAGCCTGGGGGGTTATAATTCACCCCTCCACTTT.

This clone was counted a few times. The rearrangement uses TRBV12-3 or TRBV12-4 and TRBJ2-3, with TRBD1 matching 7 bases. Germline trimming cut 6 bases from V and 4 bases from J; bases unmatched to any gene: 4. CDR3 length: 13 amino acids. The CDR3, as DNA: TGTGCCAGCAGCCGGGACAGCCCAGATACGCAGTATTTT. It specifies CASSRDSPDTQYF.

This clone showed up just a few times. V gene TRBV19 combines with J gene TRBJ2-1; D is uncertain. The CDR3 is made up of 16 amino acids. The germline V and J ends were trimmed by 7 bases and 4 bases, with 20 bases remaining between them. Per germline, CDR1 LNHDA and CDR2 SQIVND (reference sequence). The CDR3 bases are TGTGCCAGTACCCTTTCCGGGTGGTCCGATTACAATGAGCAGTTCTTC. Encoded protein: CASTLSGWSDYNEQFF.

The chain links TRBV5-1 to TRBJ2-2; D remains unclear. This CDR3 has 14 amino acids. Germline assignment: CDR1 SGHRS and CDR2 YFSETQ. V lost 1 base and J lost 5, with 9 bases in between. CDR3 in DNA: TGCGCCAGCAGCTTGTCTCCAGTTACCGGGGAGCTGTTTTTT. Protein product: CASSLSPVTGELFF.

This clone has a handful of counts. Here the CDR3 reads CASSWGLQNIQYF. The CDR3 DNA reads as TGTGCCAGCAGCTGGGGCCTCCAAAACATTCAGTACTTC. The V call is TRBV14, the J call TRBJ2-4, with a weak D call TRBD1 (5 bases). The germline V gene has CDR1 SGHDN and CDR2 FVKESK. The CDR3 consists of 13 residues. V lost 5 bases to trimming and J lost 5 bases, with 10 bases between them.

This clone occurred a few times. The V and J genes are TRBV7-9 and TRBJ1-4, with D tentatively TRBD1 (6 bases). V lost 2 bases to trimming and J lost 5 bases, with 12 bases between them. The germline CDR1 and CDR2 sequences are SEHNR and FQNEAQ (reference sequence). The length of the CDR3 is 15 residues. CDR3 DNA sequence: TGTGCCAGCAGCTTACTACAAGGACAGAATGAAAAACTGTTTTTT. This codes for CASSLLQGQNEKLFF.

This clone was seen a few times. The V and J genes are TRBV27 and TRBJ2-7; 8 bases line up with TRBD1. CDR3 length: 15 residues. Germline V gives CDR1 MNHEY, CDR2 SMNVEV (reference sequence). The V gene end was trimmed by 2 bases and the J gene end by 3 bases; junction bases not matched to a gene: 6. The CDR3: CASSLTGTGLYEQYF. The CDR3 DNA reads TGTGCCAGCAGTTTAACCGGGACAGGCCTCTACGAGCAGTACTTC.